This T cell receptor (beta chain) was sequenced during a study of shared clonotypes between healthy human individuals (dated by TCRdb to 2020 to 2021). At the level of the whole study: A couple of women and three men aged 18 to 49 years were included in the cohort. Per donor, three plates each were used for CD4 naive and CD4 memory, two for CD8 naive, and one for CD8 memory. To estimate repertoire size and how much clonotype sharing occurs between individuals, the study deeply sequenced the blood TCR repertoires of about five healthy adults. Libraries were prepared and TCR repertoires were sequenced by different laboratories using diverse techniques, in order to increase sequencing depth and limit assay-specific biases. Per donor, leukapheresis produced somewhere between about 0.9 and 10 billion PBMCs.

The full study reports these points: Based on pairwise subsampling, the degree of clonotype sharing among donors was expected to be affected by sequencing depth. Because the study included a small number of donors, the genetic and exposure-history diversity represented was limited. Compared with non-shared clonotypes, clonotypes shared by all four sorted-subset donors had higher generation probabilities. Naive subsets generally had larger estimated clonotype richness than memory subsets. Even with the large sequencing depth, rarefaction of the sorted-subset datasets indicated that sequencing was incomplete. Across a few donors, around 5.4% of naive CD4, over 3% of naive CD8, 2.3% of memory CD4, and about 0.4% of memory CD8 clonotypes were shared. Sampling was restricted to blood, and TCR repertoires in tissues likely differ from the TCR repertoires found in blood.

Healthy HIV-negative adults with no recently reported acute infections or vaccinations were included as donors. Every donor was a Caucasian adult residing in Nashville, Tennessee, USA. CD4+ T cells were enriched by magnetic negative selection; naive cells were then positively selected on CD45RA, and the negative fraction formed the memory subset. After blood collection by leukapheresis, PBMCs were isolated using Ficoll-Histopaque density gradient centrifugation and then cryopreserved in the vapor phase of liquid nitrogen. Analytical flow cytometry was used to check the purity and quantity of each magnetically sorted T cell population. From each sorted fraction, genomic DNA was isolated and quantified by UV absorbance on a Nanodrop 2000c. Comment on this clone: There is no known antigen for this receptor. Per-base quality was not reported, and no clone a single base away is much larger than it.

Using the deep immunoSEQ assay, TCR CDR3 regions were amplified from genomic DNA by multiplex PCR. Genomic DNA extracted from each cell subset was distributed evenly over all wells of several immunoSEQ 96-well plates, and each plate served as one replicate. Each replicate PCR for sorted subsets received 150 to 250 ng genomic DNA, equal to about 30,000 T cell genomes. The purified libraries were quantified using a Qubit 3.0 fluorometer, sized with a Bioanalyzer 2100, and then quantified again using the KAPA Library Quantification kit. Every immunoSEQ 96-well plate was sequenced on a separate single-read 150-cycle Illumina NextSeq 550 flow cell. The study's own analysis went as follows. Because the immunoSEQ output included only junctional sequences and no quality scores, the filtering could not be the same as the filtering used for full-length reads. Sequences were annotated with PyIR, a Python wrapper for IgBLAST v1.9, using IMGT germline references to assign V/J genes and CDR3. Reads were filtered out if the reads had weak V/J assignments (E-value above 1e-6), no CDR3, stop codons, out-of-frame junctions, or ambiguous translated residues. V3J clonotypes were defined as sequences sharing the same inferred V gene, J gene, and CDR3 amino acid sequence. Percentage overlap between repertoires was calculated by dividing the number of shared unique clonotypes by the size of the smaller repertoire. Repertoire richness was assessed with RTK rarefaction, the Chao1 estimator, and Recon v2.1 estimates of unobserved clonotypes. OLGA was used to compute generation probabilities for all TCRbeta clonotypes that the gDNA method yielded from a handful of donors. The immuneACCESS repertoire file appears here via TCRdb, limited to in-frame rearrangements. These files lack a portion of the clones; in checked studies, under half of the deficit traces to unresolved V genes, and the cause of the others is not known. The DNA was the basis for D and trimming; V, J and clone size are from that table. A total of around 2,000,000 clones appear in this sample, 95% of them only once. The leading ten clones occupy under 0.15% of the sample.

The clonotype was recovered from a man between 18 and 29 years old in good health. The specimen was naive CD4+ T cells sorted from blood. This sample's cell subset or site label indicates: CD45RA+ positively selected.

Here is the DNA: TGTGCCAGCAGCGTAGGCAGCCCCGGGGACACTGAAGCTTTCTTT. This codes for CASSVGSPGDTEAFF. The chain couples TRBV9 to TRBJ1-1, with the D gene not confidently named. For CDR1 and CDR2, the germline V gene lists SGDLS and YYNGEE. The CDR3 runs 15 amino acids, cysteine and phenylalanine included. The retained sequence is limited to the CDR3, 45 bases, with the frame set at the first base. V lost 0 bases and J lost 3 bases; the stretch between them is 12 bases long.